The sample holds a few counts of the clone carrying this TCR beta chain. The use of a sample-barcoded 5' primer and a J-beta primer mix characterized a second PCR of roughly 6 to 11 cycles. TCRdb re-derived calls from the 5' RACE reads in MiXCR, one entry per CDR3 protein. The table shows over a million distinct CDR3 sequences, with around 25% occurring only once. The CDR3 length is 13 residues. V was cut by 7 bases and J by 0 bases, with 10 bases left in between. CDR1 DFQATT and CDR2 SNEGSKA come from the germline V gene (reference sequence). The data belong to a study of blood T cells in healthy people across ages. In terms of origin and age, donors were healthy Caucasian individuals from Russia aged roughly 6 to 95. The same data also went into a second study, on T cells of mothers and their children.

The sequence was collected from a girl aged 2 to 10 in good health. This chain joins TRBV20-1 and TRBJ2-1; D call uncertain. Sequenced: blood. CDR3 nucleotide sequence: TGCAGTGGGAACGCCCTCTCCTACAATGAGCAGTTCTTC. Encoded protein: CSGNALSYNEQFF.